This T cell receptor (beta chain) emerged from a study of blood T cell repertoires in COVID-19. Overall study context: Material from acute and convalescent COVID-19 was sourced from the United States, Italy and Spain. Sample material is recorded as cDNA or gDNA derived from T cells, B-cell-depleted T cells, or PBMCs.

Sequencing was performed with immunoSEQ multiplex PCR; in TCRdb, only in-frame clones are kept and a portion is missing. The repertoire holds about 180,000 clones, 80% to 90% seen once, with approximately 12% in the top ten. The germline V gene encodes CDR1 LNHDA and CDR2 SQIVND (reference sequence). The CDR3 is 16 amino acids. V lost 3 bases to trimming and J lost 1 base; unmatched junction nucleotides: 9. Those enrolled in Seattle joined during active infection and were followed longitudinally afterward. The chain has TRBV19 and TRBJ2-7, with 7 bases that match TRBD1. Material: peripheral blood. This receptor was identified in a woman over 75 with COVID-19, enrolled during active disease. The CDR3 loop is CASSILGTAMSYEQYF. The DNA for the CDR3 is TGTGCCAGTAGTATTTTGGGGACAGCGATGTCCTACGAGCAGTACTTC. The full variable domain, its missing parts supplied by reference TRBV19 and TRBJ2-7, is DGGITQSPKYLFRKEGQNVTLSCEQNLNHDAMYWYRQDPGQGLRLIYYSQIVNDFQKGDIAEGYSVSREKKESFPLTVTSAQKNPTAFYLCASSILGTAMSYEQYFGPGTRLTVT.